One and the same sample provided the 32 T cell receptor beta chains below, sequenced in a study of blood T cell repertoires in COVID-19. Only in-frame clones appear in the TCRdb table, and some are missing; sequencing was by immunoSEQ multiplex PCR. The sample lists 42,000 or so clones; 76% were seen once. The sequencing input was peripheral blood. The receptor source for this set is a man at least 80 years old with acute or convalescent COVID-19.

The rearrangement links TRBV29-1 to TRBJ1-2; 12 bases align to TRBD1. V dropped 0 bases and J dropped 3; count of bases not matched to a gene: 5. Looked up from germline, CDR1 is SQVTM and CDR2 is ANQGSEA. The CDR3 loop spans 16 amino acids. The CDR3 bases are TGCAGCGTTGAAGATCGGGGGACAGGGGGCCACTATGGCTACACCTTC. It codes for CSVEDRGTGGHYGYTF. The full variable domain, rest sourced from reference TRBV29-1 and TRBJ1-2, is SAVISQKPSRDICQRGTSLTIQCQVDSQVTMMFWYRQQPGQSLTLIATANQGSEATYESGFVIDKFPISRPNLTFSTLTVSNMSPEDSSIYLCSVEDRGTGGHYGYTFGSGTRLTVV.

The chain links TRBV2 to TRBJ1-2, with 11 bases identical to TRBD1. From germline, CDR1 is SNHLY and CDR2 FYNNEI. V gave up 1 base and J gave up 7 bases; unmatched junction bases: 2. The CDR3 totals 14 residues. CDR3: CASSEGGQGAGYTF. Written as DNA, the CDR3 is TGTGCCAGCAGTGAAGGAGGACAGGGGGCTGGCTACACCTTC.

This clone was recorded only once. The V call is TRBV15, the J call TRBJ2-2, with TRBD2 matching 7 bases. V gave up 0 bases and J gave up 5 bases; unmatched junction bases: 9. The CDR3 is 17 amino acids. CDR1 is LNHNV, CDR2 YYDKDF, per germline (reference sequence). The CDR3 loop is CATSRDNPGGRTGELFF. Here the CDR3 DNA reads TGTGCCACCAGCAGAGATAACCCGGGAGGAAGGACCGGGGAGCTGTTTTTT.

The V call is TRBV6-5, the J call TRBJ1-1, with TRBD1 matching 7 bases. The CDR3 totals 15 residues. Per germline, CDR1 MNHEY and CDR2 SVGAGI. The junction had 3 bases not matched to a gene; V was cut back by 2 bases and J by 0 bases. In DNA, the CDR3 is TGTGCCAGCAGTTACCAGGGGGGAATGAACACTGAAGCTTTCTTT. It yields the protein CASSYQGGMNTEAFF.

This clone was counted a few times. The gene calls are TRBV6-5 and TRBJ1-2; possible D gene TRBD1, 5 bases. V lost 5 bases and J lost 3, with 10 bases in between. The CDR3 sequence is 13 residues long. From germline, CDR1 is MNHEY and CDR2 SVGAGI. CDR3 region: CASSSREDYGYTF. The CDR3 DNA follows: TGTGCCAGCAGTAGCAGGGAGGACTATGGCTACACCTTC.

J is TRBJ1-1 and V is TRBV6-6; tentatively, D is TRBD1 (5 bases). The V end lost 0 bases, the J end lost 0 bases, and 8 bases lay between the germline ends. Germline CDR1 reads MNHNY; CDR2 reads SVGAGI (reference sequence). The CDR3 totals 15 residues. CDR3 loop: CASSYSAGLNTEAFF. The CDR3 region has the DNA TGTGCCAGCAGTTACTCGGCAGGGTTGAACACTGAAGCTTTCTTT.

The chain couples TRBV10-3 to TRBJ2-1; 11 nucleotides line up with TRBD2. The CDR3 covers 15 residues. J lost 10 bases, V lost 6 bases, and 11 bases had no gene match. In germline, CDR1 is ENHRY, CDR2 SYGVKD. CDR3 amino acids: CAIRNSSGGAGEQFF. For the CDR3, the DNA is TGTGCCATCAGGAACAGTAGCGGGGGGGCAGGAGAGCAGTTCTTC.

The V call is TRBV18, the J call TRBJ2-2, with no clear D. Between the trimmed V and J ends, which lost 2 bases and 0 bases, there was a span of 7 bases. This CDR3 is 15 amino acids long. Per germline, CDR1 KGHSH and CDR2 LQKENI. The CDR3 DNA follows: TGTGCCAGCTCACCATCCCAGACGAACACCGGGGAGCTGTTTTTT. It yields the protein CASSPSQTNTGELFF. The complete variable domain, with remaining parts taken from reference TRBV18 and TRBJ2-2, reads NAGVMQNPRHLVRRRGQEARLRCSPMKGHSHVYWYRQLPEEGLKFMVYLQKENIIDESGMPKERFSAEFPKEGPSILRIQQVVRGDSAAYFCASSPSQTNTGELFFGEGSRLTVL.

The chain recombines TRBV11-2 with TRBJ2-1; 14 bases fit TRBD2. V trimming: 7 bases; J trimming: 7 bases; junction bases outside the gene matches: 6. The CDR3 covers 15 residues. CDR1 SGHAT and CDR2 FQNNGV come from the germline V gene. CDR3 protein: CASNDRTSGGNEQFF. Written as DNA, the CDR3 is TGTGCCAGCAACGATAGGACTAGCGGGGGGAATGAGCAGTTCTTC.

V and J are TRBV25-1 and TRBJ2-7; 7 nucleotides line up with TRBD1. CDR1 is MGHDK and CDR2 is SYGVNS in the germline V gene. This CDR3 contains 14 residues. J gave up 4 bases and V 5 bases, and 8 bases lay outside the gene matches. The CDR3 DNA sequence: TGTGCCAGCAGTCCAGGGGGTGGGTGGTACGAGCAGTACTTC. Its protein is CASSPGGGWYEQYF.

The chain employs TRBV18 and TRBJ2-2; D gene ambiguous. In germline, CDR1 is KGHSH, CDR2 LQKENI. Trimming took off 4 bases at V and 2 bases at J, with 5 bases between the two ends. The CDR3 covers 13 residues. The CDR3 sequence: CASSLINTGELFF. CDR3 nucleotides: TGTGCCAGCTCACTAATCAACACCGGGGAGCTGTTTTTT.

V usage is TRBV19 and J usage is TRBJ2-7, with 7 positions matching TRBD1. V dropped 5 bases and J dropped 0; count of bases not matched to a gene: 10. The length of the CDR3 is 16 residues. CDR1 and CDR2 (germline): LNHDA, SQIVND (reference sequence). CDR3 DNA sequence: TGTGCCAGTAGTCTAAACAGGGGCTCGGGCTCCTACGAGCAGTACTTC. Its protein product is CASSLNRGSGSYEQYF.

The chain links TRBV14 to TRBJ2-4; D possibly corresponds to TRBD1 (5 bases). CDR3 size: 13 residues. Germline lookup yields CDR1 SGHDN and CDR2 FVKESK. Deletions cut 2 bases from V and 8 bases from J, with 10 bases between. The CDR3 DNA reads TGTGCCAGCAGCCAATCCCTAGGGGACATTCAGTACTTC. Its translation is CASSQSLGDIQYF.

The CDR3 nucleotides are TGTGCCAGTCTGGGACAGGCCTACACCTATGGCTACACCTTC. Its protein is CASLGQAYTYGYTF. The chain joins TRBV28 to TRBJ1-2, with 8 bases fitting TRBD1. Per the germline V gene, CDR1 is MDHEN and CDR2 is SYDVKM. This CDR3 comprises 14 residues. V lost 9 bases, J lost 4 bases, and 10 bases stayed unmatched.

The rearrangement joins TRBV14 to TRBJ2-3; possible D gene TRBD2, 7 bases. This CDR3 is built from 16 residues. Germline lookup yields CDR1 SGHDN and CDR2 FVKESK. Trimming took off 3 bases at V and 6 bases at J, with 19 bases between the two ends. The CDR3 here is CASSQGGAIRMDTQYF. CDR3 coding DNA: TGTGCCAGCAGCCAGGGGGGGGCAATCCGGATGGATACGCAGTATTTT. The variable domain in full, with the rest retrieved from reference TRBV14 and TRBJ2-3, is EAGVTQFPSHSVIEKGQTVTLRCDPISGHDNLYWYRRVMGKEIKFLLHFVKESKQDESGMPNNRFLAERTGGTYSTLKVQPAELEDSGVYFCASSQGGAIRMDTQYFGPGTRLTVL.

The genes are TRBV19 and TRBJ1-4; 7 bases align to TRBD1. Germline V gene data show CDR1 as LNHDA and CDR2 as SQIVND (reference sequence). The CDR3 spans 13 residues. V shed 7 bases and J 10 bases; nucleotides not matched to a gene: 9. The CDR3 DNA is TGTGCCAGTACCCCGGGACAGACGGCAAAACTGTTTTTT. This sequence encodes CASTPGQTAKLFF.

For the CDR3, the DNA is TGCAGCGTTGAAGACGGTAATCAGCCCCAGCATTTT. This codes for CSVEDGNQPQHF. This sequence joins TRBV29-1 and TRBJ1-5; the D is unclear. The CDR3 has 12 amino acids. With 0 bases removed from V and 4 bases from J, the gap between germline ends came to 4 bases. Germline values: CDR1 SQVTM, CDR2 ANQGSEA. Full variable domain (remainder filled in from reference TRBV29-1 and TRBJ1-5): SAVISQKPSRDICQRGTSLTIQCQVDSQVTMMFWYRQQPGQSLTLIATANQGSEATYESGFVIDKFPISRPNLTFSTLTVSNMSPEDSSIYLCSVEDGNQPQHFGDGTRLSIL.

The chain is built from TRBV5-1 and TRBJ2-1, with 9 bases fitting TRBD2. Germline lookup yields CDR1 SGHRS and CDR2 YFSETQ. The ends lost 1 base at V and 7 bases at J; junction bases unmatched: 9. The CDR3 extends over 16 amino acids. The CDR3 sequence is CASSLLEREAGNEQFF. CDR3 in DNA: TGCGCCAGCAGCTTGCTGGAGCGGGAGGCGGGTAATGAGCAGTTCTTC.

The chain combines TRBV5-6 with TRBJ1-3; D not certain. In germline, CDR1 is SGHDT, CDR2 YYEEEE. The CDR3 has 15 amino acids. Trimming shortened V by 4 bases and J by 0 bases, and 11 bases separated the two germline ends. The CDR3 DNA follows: TGTGCCAGCAGCGTACCAGGATCCTCTGGAAACACCATATATTTT. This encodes CASSVPGSSGNTIYF.

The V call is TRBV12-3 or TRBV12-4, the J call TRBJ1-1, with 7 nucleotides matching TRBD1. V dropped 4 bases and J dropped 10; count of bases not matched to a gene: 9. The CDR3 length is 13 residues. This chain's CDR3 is CASSYGTGVRAFF. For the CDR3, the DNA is TGTGCCAGCAGTTACGGAACAGGGGTCAGAGCTTTCTTT.

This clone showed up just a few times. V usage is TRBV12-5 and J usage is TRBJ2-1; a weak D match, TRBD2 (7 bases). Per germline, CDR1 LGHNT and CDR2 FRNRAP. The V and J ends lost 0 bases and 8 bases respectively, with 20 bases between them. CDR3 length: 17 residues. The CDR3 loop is CASGLVLGMGGHDEQFF. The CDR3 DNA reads TGTGCTAGTGGTTTGGTACTAGGGATGGGGGGGCACGATGAGCAGTTCTTC.

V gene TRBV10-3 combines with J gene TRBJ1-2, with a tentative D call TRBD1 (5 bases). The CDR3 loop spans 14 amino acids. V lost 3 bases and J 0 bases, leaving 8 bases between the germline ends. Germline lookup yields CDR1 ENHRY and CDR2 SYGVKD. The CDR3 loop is CAISDGGANYGYTF. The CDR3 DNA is TGTGCCATCAGTGATGGGGGGGCTAACTATGGCTACACCTTC.

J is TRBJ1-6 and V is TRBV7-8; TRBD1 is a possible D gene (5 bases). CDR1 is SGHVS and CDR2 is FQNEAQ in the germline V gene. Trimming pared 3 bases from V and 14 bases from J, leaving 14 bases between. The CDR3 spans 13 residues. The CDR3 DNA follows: TGTGCCAGCAGCTTTGGGCGGAAAGGGGCCCTCCACTTT. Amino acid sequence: CASSFGRKGALHF.

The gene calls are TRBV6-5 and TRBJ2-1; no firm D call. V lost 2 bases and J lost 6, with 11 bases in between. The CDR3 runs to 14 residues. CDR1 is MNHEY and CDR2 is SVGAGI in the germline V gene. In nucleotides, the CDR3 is TGTGCCAGCAGTTACGGTTCTATCCGCAATGAGCAGTTCTTC. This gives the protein CASSYGSIRNEQFF.

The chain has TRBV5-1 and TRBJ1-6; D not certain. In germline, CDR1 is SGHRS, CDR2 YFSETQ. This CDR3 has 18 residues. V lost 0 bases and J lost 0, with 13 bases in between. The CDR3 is CASSLETGYGSYNSPLHF. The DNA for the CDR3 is TGCGCCAGCAGCTTGGAGACGGGGTACGGCTCCTATAATTCACCCCTCCACTTT.

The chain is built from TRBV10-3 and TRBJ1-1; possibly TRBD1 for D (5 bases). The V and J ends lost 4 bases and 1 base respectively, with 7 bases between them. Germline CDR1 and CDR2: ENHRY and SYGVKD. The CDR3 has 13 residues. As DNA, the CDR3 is TGTGCCATCAGTGTAACAGGGAACACTGAAGCTTTCTTT. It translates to CAISVTGNTEAFF.

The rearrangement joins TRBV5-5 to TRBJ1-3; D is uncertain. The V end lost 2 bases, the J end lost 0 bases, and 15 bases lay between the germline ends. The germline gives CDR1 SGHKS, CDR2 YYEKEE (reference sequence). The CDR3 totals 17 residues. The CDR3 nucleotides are TGTGCCAGCAGCTTCGCCCCAGGCCATTCCTCTGGAAACACCATATATTTT. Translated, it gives CASSFAPGHSSGNTIYF.

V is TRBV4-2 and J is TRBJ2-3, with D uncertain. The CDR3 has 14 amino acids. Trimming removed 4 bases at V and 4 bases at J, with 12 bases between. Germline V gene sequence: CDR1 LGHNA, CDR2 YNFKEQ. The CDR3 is CASSPHTAADTQYF. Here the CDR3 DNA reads TGTGCCAGCAGCCCCCACACAGCCGCAGATACGCAGTATTTT.

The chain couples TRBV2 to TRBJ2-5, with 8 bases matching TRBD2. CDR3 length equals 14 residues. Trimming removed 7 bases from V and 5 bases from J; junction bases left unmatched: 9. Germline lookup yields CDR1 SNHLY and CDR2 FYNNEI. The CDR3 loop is CASTGGLAGETQYF. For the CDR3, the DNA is TGTGCCAGCACCGGCGGACTAGCTGGCGAGACCCAGTACTTC.

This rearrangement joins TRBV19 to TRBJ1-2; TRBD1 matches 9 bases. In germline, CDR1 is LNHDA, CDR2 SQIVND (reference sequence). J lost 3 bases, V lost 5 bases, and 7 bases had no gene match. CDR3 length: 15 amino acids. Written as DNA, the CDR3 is TGTGCCAGTAGTCAACGACAGGGGGGATACTATGGCTACACCTTC. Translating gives CASSQRQGGYYGYTF.

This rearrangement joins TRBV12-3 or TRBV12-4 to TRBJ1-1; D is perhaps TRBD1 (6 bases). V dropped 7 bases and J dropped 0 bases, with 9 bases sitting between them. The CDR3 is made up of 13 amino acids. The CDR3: CASNGQLNTEAFF. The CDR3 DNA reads TGTGCCAGCAACGGACAGTTGAACACTGAAGCTTTCTTT.

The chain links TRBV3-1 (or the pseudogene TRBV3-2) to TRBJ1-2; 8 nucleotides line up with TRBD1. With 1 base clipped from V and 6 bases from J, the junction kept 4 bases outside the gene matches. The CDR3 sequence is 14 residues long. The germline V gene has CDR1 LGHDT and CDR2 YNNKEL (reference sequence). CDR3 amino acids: CASSQAQGADGYTF. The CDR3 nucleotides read TGTGCCAGCAGCCAAGCCCAGGGGGCGGATGGCTACACCTTC.